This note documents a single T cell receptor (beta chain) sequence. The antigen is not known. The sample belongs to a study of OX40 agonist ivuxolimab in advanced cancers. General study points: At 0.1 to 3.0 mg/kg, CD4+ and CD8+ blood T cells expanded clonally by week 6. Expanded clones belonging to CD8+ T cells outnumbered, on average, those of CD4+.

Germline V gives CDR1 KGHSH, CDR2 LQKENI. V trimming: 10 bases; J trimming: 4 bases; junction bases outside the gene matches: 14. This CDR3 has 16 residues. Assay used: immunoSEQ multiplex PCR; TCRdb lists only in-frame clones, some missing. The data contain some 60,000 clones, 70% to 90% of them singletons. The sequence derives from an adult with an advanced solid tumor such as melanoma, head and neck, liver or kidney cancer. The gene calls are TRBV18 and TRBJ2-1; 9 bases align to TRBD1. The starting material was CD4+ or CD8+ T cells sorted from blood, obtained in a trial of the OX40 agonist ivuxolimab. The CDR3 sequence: CATTRAQGASYNEQFF. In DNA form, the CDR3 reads TGTGCCACGACCCGGGCACAGGGGGCTTCTTACAATGAGCAGTTCTTC.